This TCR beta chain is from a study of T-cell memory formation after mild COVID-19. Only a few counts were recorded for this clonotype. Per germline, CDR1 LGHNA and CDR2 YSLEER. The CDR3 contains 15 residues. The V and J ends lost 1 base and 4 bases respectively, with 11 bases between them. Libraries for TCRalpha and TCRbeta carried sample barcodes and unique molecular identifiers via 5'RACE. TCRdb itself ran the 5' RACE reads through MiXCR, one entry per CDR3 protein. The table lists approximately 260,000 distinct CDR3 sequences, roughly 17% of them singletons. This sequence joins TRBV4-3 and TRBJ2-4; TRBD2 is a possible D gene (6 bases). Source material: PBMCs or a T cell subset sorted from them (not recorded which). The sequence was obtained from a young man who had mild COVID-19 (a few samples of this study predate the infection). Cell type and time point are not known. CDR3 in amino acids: CASSQVGGPKNIQYF. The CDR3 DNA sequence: TGCGCCAGCAGCCAAGTCGGGGGTCCGAAAAACATTCAGTACTTC.